Below, 23 T cell receptor beta chains from the same sample are listed, as sequenced in a study of shared clonotypes between healthy human individuals. Repertoires were generated with immunoSEQ multiplex PCR, while TCRdb's copy carries only in-frame clones and drops some. In the table there are about 1.1 million clones, 60% to 80% of which are singletons. Sequenced material: memory CD4+ T cells from PBMCs. Subset given: CD45RA-negative fraction. Every receptor here comes from a man aged 18-30 years in good health. Some clones in this sample may be carry-over from other donors' samples.

V and J are TRBV4-1 and TRBJ2-1; D not certain. CDR1 and CDR2 from the germline V gene are MGHRA and YSYEKL. The CDR3 totals 17 residues. Deletions cut 0 bases from V and 0 bases from J, with 12 bases between. CDR3 amino acids: CASSQDSGPRSYNEQFF. The CDR3 bases are TGCGCCAGCAGCCAAGATTCCGGACCCCGCTCCTACAATGAGCAGTTCTTC.

The chain uses TRBV29-1 and TRBJ2-5; no clear D. Per germline, CDR1 SQVTM and CDR2 ANQGSEA. The CDR3 totals 12 residues. V gave up 3 bases and J gave up 1 base, with 6 bases separating them. The CDR3 region is CSVEHSQETQYF. CDR3 coding DNA: TGCAGCGTTGAGCACAGCCAAGAGACCCAGTACTTC.

The chain has TRBV19 and TRBJ1-1, with D possibly being TRBD1 (6 bases). V lost 4 bases and J 7 bases, leaving 13 bases between the germline ends. The CDR3 has 13 residues. The germline V gene has CDR1 LNHDA and CDR2 SQIVND (reference sequence). CDR3 in DNA: TGTGCCAGTAGTACCTGGCAGGGGCTTGAAGCTTTCTTT. Translation: CASSTWQGLEAFF.

The rearrangement joins TRBV5-6 to TRBJ2-5, with 7 bases identical to TRBD2. The CDR3 contains 15 residues. The ends lost 3 bases at V and 5 bases at J; junction bases unmatched: 10. Germline CDR1 SGHDT, CDR2 YYEEEE. In DNA form, the CDR3 reads TGTGCCAGCAGCTCCAGTAGCGGGTTAAGGGAGACCCAGTACTTC. Translation: CASSSSSGLRETQYF.

V is TRBV5-1 and J is TRBJ1-1, with D possibly TRBD1 on 5 matching bases. The V and J ends lost 2 bases and 1 base respectively, with 12 bases between them. Germline V CDR1 and CDR2: SGHRS, YFSETQ. This CDR3 has 15 residues. CDR3 sequence reads: CASSFSSGGNTEAFF. The CDR3 DNA reads as TGCGCCAGCAGCTTTTCTTCCGGGGGGAACACTGAAGCTTTCTTT.

The chain links TRBV7-3 to TRBJ2-1; 12 bases agree with TRBD2. CDR1 is SGHTA and CDR2 is FQGTGA in the germline V gene. CDR3 size: 18 residues. V was clipped by 5 bases and J by 5 bases; unmatched bases: 13. CDR3 sequence: CASSLRARRLAGDNEQFF. The CDR3 bases are TGTGCCAGCAGCCTCCGGGCCCGCAGACTAGCGGGAGACAATGAGCAGTTCTTC.

The chain joins TRBV10-3 to TRBJ1-1; possibly TRBD1 for D (6 bases). V dropped 0 bases and J dropped 6 bases, with 17 bases sitting between them. Germline-derived CDR1 and CDR2 are ENHRY and SYGVKD. This CDR3 has 16 residues. In DNA, the CDR3 is TGTGCCATCAGTGAGTCTCGAGGCAGGGGTCACGCTGAAGCTTTCTTT. It codes for CAISESRGRGHAEAFF.

The chain employs TRBV5-1 and TRBJ2-3; D possibly corresponds to TRBD1 (6 bases). V lost 4 bases and J lost 4, with 16 bases in between. The CDR3 consists of 15 residues. Germline assignment: CDR1 SGHRS and CDR2 YFSETQ. The CDR3: CASSPNRVSADTQYF. DNA for the CDR3: TGCGCCAGCAGCCCAAACAGGGTTTCGGCAGATACGCAGTATTTT.

The chain couples TRBV6-5 to TRBJ1-1; D possibly corresponds to TRBD1 (6 bases). The CDR3 runs to 15 residues. The V and J ends lost 1 base and 7 bases respectively, with 16 bases between them. Germline V CDR1 and CDR2: MNHEY, SVGAGI. CDR3 in amino acids: CASSYLRTARYEAFF. The CDR3, as DNA: TGTGCCAGCAGTTACTTACGGACAGCTAGATATGAAGCTTTCTTT.

Comment on this clone: At the DNA level, this CDR3 is encoded by other sequences in the same sample as well. The rearrangement uses TRBV6-9 and TRBJ1-4; D is perhaps TRBD1 (5 bases). There are 15 residues in the CDR3. Trimming removed 7 bases at V and 2 bases at J, with 14 bases between. The germline V gene encodes CDR1 MNHGY and CDR2 SVAAGI. Here the CDR3 DNA reads TGTGCCAGCACTATGGGGTGGGGGACTAATGAAAAACTGTTTTTT. Amino acid sequence: CASTMGWGTNEKLFF.

The chain employs TRBV2 and TRBJ2-2; TRBD1 aligns across 10 bases. Germline loops: CDR1 SNHLY, CDR2 FYNNEI. J lost 8 bases, V lost 2 bases, and 8 bases had no gene match. The CDR3 covers 16 residues. CDR3 loop: CASSERPRQGAGELFF. DNA for the CDR3: TGTGCCAGCAGTGAACGACCGAGACAGGGGGCGGGGGAGCTGTTTTTT. Supplemented by reference TRBV2 and TRBJ2-2, the full variable domain reads EPEVTQTPSHQVTQMGQEVILRCVPISNHLYFYWYRQILGQKVEFLVSFYNNEISEKSEIFDDQFSVERPDGSNFTLKIRSTKLEDSAMYFCASSERPRQGAGELFFGEGSRLTVL.

The V gene is TRBV11-3, the J gene TRBJ2-2; D possibly corresponds to TRBD1 (6 bases). Trimming took 1 base from V and 4 from J, leaving 7 bases between them. Germline CDR1 and CDR2: SGHNT and YENEEA. CDR3 size: 14 residues. The CDR3 sequence is CASSLGQVTGELFF. The CDR3 nucleotides are TGTGCCAGCAGCTTAGGACAGGTCACCGGGGAGCTGTTTTTT. Full variable domain (rest looked up from reference TRBV11-3 and TRBJ2-2): EAGVVQSPRYKIIEKKQPVAFWCNPISGHNTLYWYLQNLGQGPELLIRYENEEAVDDSQLPKDRFSAERLKGVDSTLKIQPAELGDSAVYLCASSLGQVTGELFFGEGSRLTVL.

This sequence joins TRBV5-1 and TRBJ2-7; 7 bases are shared with TRBD1. Trimming cost V 4 bases and J 5 bases; bases outside gene matches: 21. CDR1 SGHRS and CDR2 YFSETQ come from the germline V gene. The CDR3 runs to 18 residues. The CDR3 loop is CASSLPQAWGRGSHEQYF. The CDR3 DNA reads TGCGCCAGCAGCCTCCCACAGGCTTGGGGCAGGGGGTCCCACGAGCAGTACTTC. The variable domain in full, completed from reference TRBV5-1 and TRBJ2-7, reads KAGVTQTPRYLIKTRGQQVTLSCSPISGHRSVSWYQQTPGQGLQFLFEYFSETQRNKGNFPGRFSGRQFSNSRSEMNVSTLELGDSALYLCASSLPQAWGRGSHEQYFGPGTRLTVT.

The chain has TRBV15 and TRBJ1-5, with no clear D. The V end lost 1 base, the J end lost 0 bases, and 10 bases lay between the germline ends. CDR3 length: 16 residues. In germline, CDR1 is LNHNV, CDR2 YYDKDF (reference sequence). This CDR3 is CATSRAGKGSNQPQHF. The CDR3 DNA sequence: TGTGCCACCAGCAGAGCAGGAAAGGGTAGCAATCAGCCCCAGCATTTT. The complete variable domain, with remaining parts taken from reference TRBV15 and TRBJ1-5, reads DAMVIQNPRYQVTQFGKPVTLSCSQTLNHNVMYWYQQKSSQAPKLLFHYYDKDFNNEADTPDNFQSRRPNTSFCFLDIRSPGLGDTAMYLCATSRAGKGSNQPQHFGDGTRLSIL.

V usage is TRBV4-1 and J usage is TRBJ2-4; D may be TRBD1 or TRBD2 (5 bases each). Germline CDR1 is MGHRA and CDR2 is YSYEKL. V gave up 4 bases and J gave up 3 bases, with 10 bases separating them. CDR3 size: 14 residues. The CDR3 DNA reads as TGCGCCAGCAGCCGGGGGACGGGCAAAAACATTCAGTACTTC. Residues: CASSRGTGKNIQYF.

The chain combines TRBV11-2 with TRBJ2-5; 10 nucleotides agree with TRBD2. The CDR3 has 15 amino acids. Germline V CDR1 and CDR2: SGHAT, FQNNGV. V shed 2 bases, J shed 4 bases, and the junction held 4 bases outside the gene matches. CDR3 residues: CASSLLVAGGETQYF. The CDR3, as DNA: TGTGCCAGCAGCTTACTTGTAGCGGGAGGAGAGACCCAGTACTTC.

CDR3 protein: CASSQGGFTGELFF. CDR3 coding DNA: TGTGCCAGCAGCCAGGGTGGTTTCACCGGGGAGCTGTTTTTT. This sequence joins TRBV9 and TRBJ2-2, with D possibly TRBD1 on 5 matching bases. The V and J ends lost 4 bases and 4 bases respectively, with 11 bases between them. The CDR3 is made up of 14 amino acids. Germline V gene lookup returns CDR1 SGDLS and CDR2 YYNGEE.

This clone was seen ten or more times. J is TRBJ2-3 and V is TRBV9, with a weak D call TRBD2 (5 bases). V was clipped by 5 bases and J by 2 bases, with 15 bases between them. Germline lookup yields CDR1 SGDLS and CDR2 YYNGEE. The CDR3 runs 15 residues. Here the CDR3 reads CASSVRGWATDTQYF. The CDR3, as DNA: TGTGCCAGCAGTGTCCGGGGTTGGGCCACAGATACGCAGTATTTT.

The J gene is TRBJ2-3, the V gene TRBV28; 7 nucleotides align to TRBD2. J was trimmed by 0 bases and V by 8 bases; bases with no gene match: 8. The CDR3 has 15 amino acids. CDR1 and CDR2 (germline): MDHEN, SYDVKM. DNA for the CDR3: TGTGCCAGCCGGGGGTTTAGCGGGAGCACAGATACGCAGTATTTT. The encoded protein is CASRGFSGSTDTQYF.

This clone came up once. This rearrangement joins TRBV11-2 to TRBJ2-4, with a possible D match to TRBD2 (5 bases). Trimming stripped 5 bases from V and 8 bases from J, with 22 bases between. The CDR3 spans 16 residues. Germline CDR1 is SGHAT and CDR2 is FQNNGV. Written as DNA, the CDR3 is TGTGCCAGCAGCCTCATCCGGATGGGAGCCACGGACATTCAGTACTTC. Protein: CASSLIRMGATDIQYF.

The chain couples TRBV27 to TRBJ2-5, with 14 positions matching TRBD2. Germline V CDR1 and CDR2: MNHEY, SMNVEV (reference sequence). The length of the CDR3 is 16 residues. The junction had 9 bases not matched to a gene; V was cut back by 7 bases and J by 5 bases. For the CDR3, the DNA is TGTGCCAGCAAACTGGGACTAGCGGGAGATCGGGAGACCCAGTACTTC. Residues: CASKLGLAGDRETQYF.

The chain couples TRBV4-3 to TRBJ1-6, with 8 bases lining up with TRBD1. The germline CDR1 and CDR2 sequences are LGHNA and YSLEER. This CDR3 contains 16 residues. V lost 1 base, J lost 5 bases, and 4 bases stayed unmatched. The chain's CDR3 is CASSQGLGQDNSPLHF. The CDR3 DNA follows: TGCGCCAGCAGCCAAGGCCTGGGACAGGATAATTCACCCCTCCACTTT.

This clone appeared a few times. This chain joins TRBV2 and TRBJ1-2; D possibly corresponds to TRBD1 (6 bases). CDR1 and CDR2 from the germline V gene are SNHLY and FYNNEI. CDR3 length equals 14 residues. Trimming pared 11 bases from V and 2 bases from J, leaving 18 bases between. CDR3 loop: CAGGDRRYNYGYTF. CDR3 in DNA: TGTGCCGGAGGAGACAGGCGATACAACTATGGCTACACCTTC.